One sample yielded the 20 T cell receptor beta chains listed below, sequenced in a study of cytomegalovirus exposure and HLA in healthy donors. The PCR used 60 Vbeta and 13 Jbeta primers. Measured with immunoSEQ multiplex PCR; TCRdb has only the in-frame clones, and not every one. The sample has 110,000 to 150,000 clones; about 70% are singletons. The sequenced sample consisted of PBMCs. These receptors all stem from a man aged 18 to 29 in good health and CMV-seronegative.

The CDR3 sequence is CASSLSGQGYEQYF. The CDR3 nucleotides are TGTGCCAGCAGCCTTAGTGGACAGGGCTACGAGCAGTACTTC. The rearrangement joins TRBV7-8 to TRBJ2-7, with TRBD1 matching 8 bases. V lost 5 bases, J lost 3 bases, and 6 bases stayed unmatched. CDR3 length: 14 amino acids. CDR1 is SGHVS, CDR2 FQNEAQ, per germline. The full variable domain, its missing parts supplied by reference TRBV7-8 and TRBJ2-7, is GAGVSQSPRYKVAKRGQDVALRCDPISGHVSLFWYQQALGQGPEFLTYFQNEAQLDKSGLPSDRFFAERPEGSVSTLKIQRTQQEDSAVYLCASSLSGQGYEQYFGPGTRLTVT.

The chain has TRBV23-1 and TRBJ2-4, with TRBD1 identical over 9 bases. TRBV23-1 is identified as an open reading frame with a role that is uncertain. The CDR3 loop spans 15 amino acids. V trimming: 4 bases; J trimming: 7 bases; junction bases outside the gene matches: 8. The CDR3 coding sequence is TGCGCCAGCAGTCTACAGGGGGCGGGAAGTAACATTCAGTACTTC. Its translation: CASSLQGAGSNIQYF.

The chain carries TRBV19 and TRBJ1-6; weak D call: TRBD1 (5 bases). In germline, CDR1 is LNHDA, CDR2 SQIVND (reference sequence). The CDR3 consists of 15 residues. Trimming removed 6 bases at V and 5 bases at J, with 14 bases between. This CDR3 is CASSRGEGNNSPLHF. CDR3 DNA: TGTGCCAGTAGCCGGGGGGAGGGAAATAATTCACCCCTCCACTTT.

The chain employs TRBV5-1 and TRBJ1-2; D unresolved. The germline V gene encodes CDR1 SGHRS and CDR2 YFSETQ. The CDR3 has 14 amino acids. Trimming shortened V by 0 bases and J by 8 bases, and 14 bases separated the two germline ends. The CDR3 region has the DNA TGCGCCAGCAGCTTGGTTCCTCAGGCGCGCGGCTACACCTTC. It translates to CASSLVPQARGYTF.

This sequence joins TRBV2 and TRBJ1-3, with TRBD1 matching 7 bases. With V trimmed by 6 bases and J by 0 bases, 8 bases remained unmatched. Germline V CDR1 and CDR2: SNHLY, FYNNEI. The CDR3 consists of 16 residues. CDR3 coding DNA: TGTGCCAGCAGCCACAGGGGCGAAATCTCTGGAAACACCATATATTTT. This encodes CASSHRGEISGNTIYF.

The J gene is TRBJ2-3, the V gene TRBV7-9, with TRBD2 matching 9 bases. V trimming: 4 bases; J trimming: 2 bases; junction bases outside the gene matches: 7. This CDR3 is 16 amino acids long. Per germline, CDR1 SEHNR and CDR2 FQNEAQ (reference sequence). The CDR3: CASSWYSGGPTDTQYF. The CDR3 DNA reads as TGTGCCAGCAGCTGGTATAGCGGGGGACCCACAGATACGCAGTATTTT.

The rearrangement joins TRBV5-6 to TRBJ2-5; 9 positions agree with TRBD1. CDR1 and CDR2 from the germline V gene are SGHDT and YYEEEE. V lost 4 bases to trimming and J lost 14 bases; unmatched junction nucleotides: 6. This CDR3 spans 11 amino acids. CDR3 loop: CASSRDREAYF. CDR3 DNA sequence: TGTGCCAGCAGCCGGGACAGGGAGGCCTACTTC.

The chain couples TRBV6-5 to TRBJ2-1; 9 positions agree with TRBD2. The CDR3 consists of 14 residues. The V gene end was trimmed by 4 bases and the J gene end by 4 bases; junction bases not matched to a gene: 2. Germline CDR1 MNHEY, CDR2 SVGAGI. CDR3 sequence: CASSSLAGYNEQFF. The DNA for the CDR3 is TGTGCCAGCAGTTCCCTAGCGGGGTACAATGAGCAGTTCTTC.

The chain combines TRBV30 with TRBJ1-5; D call uncertain. CDR1 is GTSNPN and CDR2 is SVGIG in the germline V gene (reference sequence). The CDR3 totals 13 residues. V was shortened by 0 bases and J by 4 bases, with 7 bases between the two germline ends. The CDR3 loop is CAWSVRRNQPQHF. The CDR3 nucleotides are TGTGCCTGGAGTGTACGCAGAAATCAGCCCCAGCATTTT.

This clone showed up just a few times. The same CDR3 can be traced to other DNA sequences in this sample. The CDR3 loop reads CAWSGQGNTEAFF. CDR3 nucleotides: TGTGCCTGGAGTGGACAGGGGAACACTGAAGCTTTCTTT. The V call is TRBV30, the J call TRBJ1-1; 7 positions match TRBD1. CDR1 is GTSNPN, CDR2 SVGIG, per germline (reference sequence). V lost 1 base, J lost 1 base, and 0 bases stayed unmatched. This CDR3 is built from 13 residues. The full variable domain, in which reference TRBV30 and TRBJ1-1 provide the parts outside the CDR3, is SQTIHQWPATLVQPVGSPLSLECTVEGTSNPNLYWYRQAAGRGLQLLFYSVGIGQISSEVPQNLSASRPQDRQFILSSKKLLLSDSGFYLCAWSGQGNTEAFFGQGTRLTVV.

The gene calls are TRBV4-1 and TRBJ1-2, with no clear D. Between the trimmed V and J ends, which lost 0 bases and 8 bases, there was a span of 22 bases. The CDR3 has 17 residues. Germline CDR1 and CDR2: MGHRA and YSYEKL. This CDR3 reads CASSQDWGGNGVTGYTF. CDR3 DNA sequence: TGCGCCAGCAGCCAAGATTGGGGTGGGAACGGGGTAACCGGCTACACCTTC.

The chain couples TRBV15 to TRBJ1-4, with 7 bases matching TRBD1. The germline V gene has CDR1 LNHNV and CDR2 YYDKDF (reference sequence). The CDR3 is made up of 15 amino acids. With V trimmed by 4 bases and J by 5 bases, 7 bases remained unmatched. The CDR3 reads CATSKQTGSNEKLFF. The CDR3 nucleotides are TGTGCCACCAGCAAACAGACAGGGTCGAATGAAAAACTGTTTTTT.

V gene TRBV27 combines with J gene TRBJ1-2, with D unclear. Trimming removed 3 bases from V and 6 bases from J, with 8 bases in between. There are 12 residues in the CDR3. CDR1 is MNHEY, CDR2 SMNVEV, per germline (reference sequence). The CDR3 is CASSLSGNGYTF. DNA of the CDR3: TGTGCCAGCAGTTTGTCGGGAAATGGCTACACCTTC.

This chain connects TRBV5-3 to TRBJ1-6; 12 bases line up with TRBD1. TRBV5-3 falls under the ORF class, with uncertain function. The CDR3 sequence is 19 residues long. Germline trimming cut 0 bases from V and 10 bases from J; bases unmatched to any gene: 14. DNA of the CDR3: TGTGCCAGAAGCTTGGGAAGGGACAGGGGGCCCGAACCCAGGTCACCCCTCCACTTT. This gives the protein CARSLGRDRGPEPRSPLHF.

The chain links TRBV4-1 to TRBJ2-7, with a possible D match to TRBD1 (6 bases). The V and J ends lost 1 base and 2 bases respectively, with 15 bases between them. Germline V lookup: CDR1 MGHRA, CDR2 YSYEKL. The CDR3 totals 16 residues. In nucleotides, the CDR3 is TGCGCCAGCAGCCAAGCCCCCGGACAGAAGGCCTACGAGCAGTACTTC. It codes for CASSQAPGQKAYEQYF.

This clone was recorded only once. The V call is TRBV7-7, the J call TRBJ2-5; D call uncertain. The CDR3 is 12 amino acids. Germline CDR1 reads SSHAT; CDR2 reads FNYEAQ (reference sequence). V lost 3 bases to trimming and J lost 3 bases, with 5 bases between them. CDR3 DNA: TGTGCCAGCAGCTTTGACAAAGAGACCCAGTACTTC. Encoded protein: CASSFDKETQYF.

This clone was seen a few times. V usage is TRBV7-8 and J usage is TRBJ1-5; D remains ambiguous. Per germline, CDR1 SGHVS and CDR2 FQNEAQ. This CDR3 region has 16 residues. V was pared by 2 bases and J by 1 base, with 12 bases between. DNA of the CDR3: TGTGCCAGCAGCTTAAATCGTCGGTCGAGCAATCAGCCCCAGCATTTT. Translation: CASSLNRRSSNQPQHF.

This chain connects TRBV2 to TRBJ2-7, with 8 nucleotides matching TRBD1. The V segment lost 0 bases and the J segment 7 bases; nucleotides outside the gene matches: 5. CDR3 length: 14 residues. Germline lookup yields CDR1 SNHLY and CDR2 FYNNEI. DNA of the CDR3: TGTGCCAGCAGTGAAGCGGGACAGGTCTGGGAGCAGTACTTC. Translation gives CASSEAGQVWEQYF.

The rearrangement uses TRBV11-3 and TRBJ2-2; 9 bases are shared with TRBD2. Germline assignment: CDR1 SGHNT and CDR2 YENEEA. The CDR3 runs 16 residues. The V and J ends lost 0 bases and 4 bases, in that order; junction bases with no gene match: 3. The chain's CDR3 is CASSLERRGGTGELFF. CDR3 in DNA: TGTGCCAGCAGCTTAGAAAGGCGGGGGGGCACCGGGGAGCTGTTTTTT. The variable domain in full, with the rest retrieved from reference TRBV11-3 and TRBJ2-2, is EAGVVQSPRYKIIEKKQPVAFWCNPISGHNTLYWYLQNLGQGPELLIRYENEEAVDDSQLPKDRFSAERLKGVDSTLKIQPAELGDSAVYLCASSLERRGGTGELFFGEGSRLTVL.

Only a few counts were recorded for this clone. The chain carries TRBV4-1 and TRBJ2-1, with a possible D match to TRBD2 (5 bases). CDR3 length equals 17 residues. V lost 0 bases to trimming and J lost 3 bases, with 15 bases between them. Germline V gene data show CDR1 as MGHRA and CDR2 as YSYEKL. The CDR3 protein is CASSQESSPQVYNEQFF. The CDR3, as DNA: TGCGCCAGCAGCCAAGAGTCTAGCCCCCAGGTCTACAATGAGCAGTTCTTC.